This is a list of T cell receptor beta chains from one sample in a study of regulatory T cells in long-lasting Graves disease. MiXCR, run by TCRdb on the multiplex PCR reads, gives a single entry per CDR3 protein. This table has 540,000 or so distinct CDR3 sequences, about 14% appearing once. These same data were also listed under a study on T cells in Graves' hyperthyroidism and ophthalmopathy.

Sequenced material: peripheral blood mononuclear cells (PBMCs), taken at new diagnosis, from a patient treated with antithyroid drugs. Every receptor here comes from a young man with Graves disease. Both conserved end residues are part of each CDR3. D genes are given only for firm matches. Not all rows give a size; the values are once, few, many and, for expanded clones, a class.

d_call: .
j_call: TRBJ1-5
clone_size: few
v_call: TRBV6-5
cdr3_aa: CASSFGPSEGPQHF
cdr3_nt: TGTGCCAGCAGTTTCGGGCCAAGTGAGGGGCCCCAGCATTTT

d_call: .
j_call: TRBJ2-1
clone_size: many
v_call: TRBV12-3/TRBV12-4
cdr3_aa: CASSSHRNEQFF
cdr3_nt: TGTGCCAGCAGTTCGCATAGGAATGAGCAGTTCTTC

d_call: TRBD1
j_call: TRBJ2-7
clone_size: few
v_call: TRBV30
cdr3_aa: CACLPGQGFHEQYF
cdr3_nt: TGTGCCTGCCTGCCGGGACAGGGCTTCCACGAGCAGTACTTC

d_call: TRBD2
j_call: TRBJ2-1
clone_size: few
v_call: TRBV27
cdr3_aa: CASSLLLLAGGPGYNEQFF
cdr3_nt: TGTGCCAGCAGTTTATTGCTACTAGCGGGAGGGCCGGGTTACAATGAGCAGTTCTTC

d_call: .
j_call: TRBJ2-5
clone_size: .
v_call: TRBV20-1
cdr3_aa: CSATGLSQETQYF
cdr3_nt: TGCAGTGCTACCGGACTCTCCCAAGAGACCCAGTACTTC

d_call: TRBD1
j_call: TRBJ1-4
clone_size: many
v_call: TRBV7-9
cdr3_aa: CASSMTGSNEKLFF
cdr3_nt: TGTGCCAGCAGTATGACAGGGAGTAATGAAAAACTGTTTTTT

d_call: .
j_call: TRBJ2-7
clone_size: .
v_call: TRBV7-9
cdr3_aa: CASRGGGSRYEQYF
cdr3_nt: TGTGCCAGCAGAGGGGGGGGGTCTCGGTACGAGCAGTACTTC

d_call: .
j_call: TRBJ2-7
clone_size: .
v_call: TRBV20-1
cdr3_aa: CSATVSSSYEQYF
cdr3_nt: TGCAGTGCAACAGTCTCGAGCTCCTACGAGCAGTACTTC

d_call: .
j_call: TRBJ2-7
clone_size: few
v_call: TRBV24-1
cdr3_aa: CATSSTGNPRSEQYF
cdr3_nt: TGTGCCACCAGTTCTACAGGGAACCCCCGCAGCGAGCAGTACTTC

d_call: .
j_call: TRBJ2-2
clone_size: many
v_call: TRBV9
cdr3_aa: CASSVTWGPTGELFF
cdr3_nt: TGTGCCAGCAGCGTAACGTGGGGACCCACCGGGGAGCTGTTTTTT

d_call: .
j_call: TRBJ1-5
clone_size: .
v_call: TRBV20-1
cdr3_aa: CSAMTGSSNQPQHF
cdr3_nt: TGCAGTGCAATGACAGGATCTAGCAATCAGCCCCAGCATTTT

d_call: .
j_call: TRBJ1-1
clone_size: many
v_call: TRBV10-1
cdr3_aa: CASSEYSGTNTEAFF
cdr3_nt: TGCGCCAGCAGTGAGTATTCCGGCACGAACACTGAAGCTTTCTTT

d_call: TRBD2
j_call: TRBJ2-7
clone_size: .
v_call: TRBV5-1
cdr3_aa: CASRPPGLAENHEQYF
cdr3_nt: TGCGCCAGCAGACCGCCGGGACTAGCTGAGAATCACGAGCAGTACTTC

d_call: .
j_call: TRBJ1-5
clone_size: many
v_call: TRBV20-1
cdr3_aa: CSAGTAFNQPQHF
cdr3_nt: TGCAGTGCCGGCACAGCTTTCAATCAGCCCCAGCATTTT

d_call: .
j_call: TRBJ2-7
clone_size: many
v_call: TRBV12-3/TRBV12-4
cdr3_aa: CASTARQSGPYEQYF
cdr3_nt: TGTGCCAGCACCGCTCGACAGTCAGGCCCCTACGAGCAGTACTTC

d_call: TRBD1
j_call: TRBJ2-5
clone_size: many
v_call: TRBV12-3/TRBV12-4
cdr3_aa: CASRSQGATETQYF
cdr3_nt: TGTGCCAGCAGGTCACAGGGGGCGACCGAGACCCAGTACTTC

d_call: .
j_call: TRBJ1-2
clone_size: many
v_call: TRBV12-3/TRBV12-4
cdr3_aa: CASSLMWGDYGYTF
cdr3_nt: TGTGCCAGCAGTTTAATGTGGGGCGACTATGGCTACACCTTC